This note documents a single TCR beta chain sequence. In the PCR, 60 Vbeta and 13 Jbeta primers were used. TCRdb's copy holds only in-frame clones and misses some; the assay was immunoSEQ multiplex PCR. The table lists some 120,000 clones, about 70% of them singletons. These data originate in a study of cytomegalovirus exposure and HLA in healthy donors. The length of the CDR3 is 13 residues. CDR1 MNHNY and CDR2 SVGAGI come from the germline V gene (reference sequence). Trimming took off 6 bases at V and 4 bases at J, with 9 bases between the two ends. The sample was PBMCs. This chain links TRBV6-6 with TRBJ2-2; no firm D call. The clonotype comes from a woman aged 25-40 years in good health and CMV-seronegative. CDR3 nucleotides: TGTGCCAGCAGCTCAGTAATCACCGGGGAGCTGTTTTTT. Protein sequence: CASSSVITGELFF.